This T cell receptor (beta chain) was recorded in a study of blood T cell repertoires in COVID-19 (TCRdb year 2020). General notes on the study: The collaborator samples originated in the United States, Italy and Spain and spanned the acute and convalescent phases of COVID-19. The repertoires were released in a freely available public database meant as a resource for research on the immune response to SARS-CoV-2. Nearly every sample came with metadata listing a de-identified subject ID, COVID-19 status, age in years and sex. Subjects who had been exposed to COVID-19, were actively infected with it, or had recovered from it provided the deeply sampled blood TCRbeta repertoires that made up the dataset. The samples were drawn from the first 160 participants of the ongoing ImmuneRACE study and from 950 to 1,500 subjects provided by 6 global collaborators. The prospective study material was composed of cDNA or gDNA derived from T cells, B-cell-depleted T cells, or PBMCs. Where HLA class I and class II types were available, the types were taken from metadata supplied by the sample provider, not from assay-based typing. The investigation overall reported the following: How much clinical and demographic metadata was included differed by source and by participant, and the metadata was provided uncurated.

TCRbeta CDR3 regions were amplified from genomic DNA using the immunoSEQ Assay, a bias-controlled multiplex PCR. The source study handled its data this way. The number of nucleated cells in each sample was estimated from the amplification of reference gene primers within the assay. Sequence reads were collapsed and filtered to measure the absolute abundance of every unique TCRbeta CDR3 rearrangement. For each sample, productive Simpson clonality was calculated as the square root of Simpson's diversity index over productive rearrangements. TCRdb carries this immuneACCESS record with in-frame sequences only. Its versions omit some clonotypes, under half of them owing to an unresolved V gene in the studies checked, with the rest unexplained. Clone size and the V and J calls come from that table; the DNA yielded D and trimming. A total of approximately 240,000 clones appear in this sample, about 85% of them only once. Roughly 12% of the sample is taken by the ten largest.

Another Seattle source contributed samples from volunteer blood donors who had recovered from COVID-19. Collaborating institutions collected whole blood in K2EDTA tubes following their own protocols. For TCRbeta analysis, collaborators shipped samples as frozen whole blood, isolated PBMCs, or DNA extracted from either of those sample types. Taken from the germline V gene, the CDR1 and CDR2 loops are SGHRS and YFSETQ. The CDR3 runs 14 amino acids, cysteine and phenylalanine included. Just the 42-base CDR3 DNA is kept, in frame starting at base 1. V and J are truncated by 4 bases and 0 bases respectively, leaving an intervening sequence of 8 bases. As for this clone: The antigen it recognizes is unknown. No quality values exist for individual bases; no much larger clone is one base distant.

The chain is assembled from TRBV5-1 and TRBJ2-1, with an unclear D gene assignment. The origin of this receptor is a woman under 30 who had recovered from COVID-19. Material for sequencing was peripheral blood. The CDR3 region has the sequence CASSGLSSYNEQFF. The sequenced DNA: TGCGCCAGCAGCGGCCTCAGCTCCTACAATGAGCAGTTCTTC.